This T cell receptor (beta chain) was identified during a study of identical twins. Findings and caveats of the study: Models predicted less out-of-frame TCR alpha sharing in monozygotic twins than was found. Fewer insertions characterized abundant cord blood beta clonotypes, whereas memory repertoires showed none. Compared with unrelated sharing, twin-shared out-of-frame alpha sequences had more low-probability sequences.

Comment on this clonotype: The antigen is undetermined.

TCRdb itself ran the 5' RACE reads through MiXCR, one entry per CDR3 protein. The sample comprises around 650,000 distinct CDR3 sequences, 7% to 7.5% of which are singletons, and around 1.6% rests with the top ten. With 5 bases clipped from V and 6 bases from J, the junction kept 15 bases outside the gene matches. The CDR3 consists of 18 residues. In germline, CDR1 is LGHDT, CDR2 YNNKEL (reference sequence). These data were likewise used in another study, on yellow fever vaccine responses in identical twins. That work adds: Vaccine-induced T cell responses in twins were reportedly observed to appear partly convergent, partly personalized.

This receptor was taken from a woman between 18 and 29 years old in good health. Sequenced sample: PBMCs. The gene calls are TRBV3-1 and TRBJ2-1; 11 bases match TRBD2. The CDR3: CASSKIRGGLAAGNEQFF. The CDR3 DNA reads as TGTGCCAGCAGCAAGATAAGGGGGGGACTAGCGGCCGGCAATGAGCAGTTCTTC.